The following is a T cell receptor beta chain sequence with its context. Enrollees, about 18 to 89 years old, lived in 24 US areas. Cohorts were determined from participant-reported clinical history. This entry belongs to a study of blood T cell repertoires in COVID-19. Per the original methods: The authors estimated nucleated cell counts from reference gene primer amplification. Sequencing was performed with immunoSEQ multiplex PCR; in TCRdb, only in-frame clones are kept and a portion is missing. That table gives V, J and clone size, and the DNA gave D and trimming. The sample shows hundreds of thousands of clones, roughly 89% of them seen only once. The ends were cut back, 0 bases at V and 6 bases at J, with 6 bases in the middle. Looked up from germline, CDR1 is MGHRA and CDR2 is YSYEKL. The CDR3 extends over 13 amino acids.

The sequence derives from a woman younger than 45 who had recovered from COVID-19. The V call is TRBV4-1, the J call TRBJ1-5, with unresolved D. What was sequenced was PBMCs or T cells enriched from blood (not recorded which). CDR3 sequence reads: CASSQDEGQPQHF. The CDR3, as DNA: TGCGCCAGCAGCCAAGATGAGGGTCAGCCCCAGCATTTT.